This TCR beta chain originates from a study of blood T cell repertoires in COVID-19. Only in-frame clones appear in the TCRdb table, and some are missing; sequencing was by immunoSEQ multiplex PCR. The table has under 450,000 clones, roughly nine tenths seen once. Germline values: CDR1 SGDLS, CDR2 YYNGEE. V lost 4 bases, J lost 9 bases, and 7 bases stayed unmatched. This CDR3 contains 13 residues. This sequence originates from a woman between 40 and 55 years old who had been exposed to COVID-19. The chain carries TRBV9 and TRBJ2-4; TRBD1 aligns across 7 bases. Sequencing input: PBMCs or T cells enriched from blood (not recorded which). Here the CDR3 reads CASSRDRVGIQYF. CDR3 DNA: TGTGCCAGCAGCCGAGACAGGGTAGGCATTCAGTACTTC.